The source of this TCR beta chain is a study of blood T cell repertoires in COVID-19. About the research overall: Both acute and convalescent COVID-19 samples were obtained from the United States, Italy and Spain.

Germline CDR1 reads KGHSH; CDR2 reads LQKENI. The CDR3 loop spans 15 amino acids. The V and J ends lost 3 bases and 2 bases, in that order; junction bases with no gene match: 4. This clone appeared a single time. The data were produced by immunoSEQ multiplex PCR, yet TCRdb's version contains in-frame clones alone and is incomplete. Of fewer than 300,000 clones listed, under 90% are singletons. The sample comprised peripheral blood. This chain connects TRBV18 to TRBJ2-1; 7 bases are a match to TRBD2. The TCR comes from a man in his fifties or sixties with COVID-19, enrolled during active disease. The CDR3 protein is CASSPAGRTYNEQFF. The CDR3 region has the DNA TGTGCCAGCTCACCCGCCGGGAGGACCTACAATGAGCAGTTCTTC.